These T cell receptor beta chains were read from a single sample in a study of T cell responses to AZD1222 COVID-19 vaccine. Assay: immunoSEQ multiplex PCR; the TCRdb copy retains only in-frame clones and omits some. This table holds about 110,000 clones, 92% found once. The sample in question was peripheral blood, obtained on day 0 of AZD1222 vaccination. The source of these receptors is an adult in good health. CDR3s include the opening cysteine and the closing phenylalanine or tryptophan. D genes are given only for firm matches. A clone size is listed for some rows: how often the clone was seen (once, few, many), or a class if it is expanded.

clone_size,d_call,v_call,cdr3_aa
.,TRBD1,TRBV7-9,CASSRDRAGEKLFF
.,TRBD1,TRBV28,CASSGWGQPSDTQYF
.,.,TRBV6-4,CASGQEGSNTGELFF
.,.,TRBV18,CASSPPYGTPEAFF
once,.,TRBV28,CASGLPSIGTDTQYF
.,TRBD2,TRBV5-1,CASSLTSGATYEQYF
.,TRBD1,TRBV9,CASSVVGQDSPLHF
.,.,TRBV11-2,CASSLGPEQYF
.,.,TRBV19,CASTHRPYNEQFF
.,.,TRBV7-2,CASSSSSEYGYTF
few,.,TRBV4-1,CASSQGPTGPYEQYF
.,.,TRBV11-2,CASSGTAGSLNEQYF
.,TRBD2,TRBV28,CASTPGGPINEQFF
once,.,TRBV27,CASSRAGAVDQPQHF
once,.,TRBV6-5,CAGRTNTDTQYF
.,.,TRBV5-1,CASHPPGTLNTEAFF
.,.,TRBV28,CASRASYEQYF
.,TRBD1,TRBV2,CASKDREVSPLHF
.,.,TRBV5-4,CASSPSYREAPLHF
.,TRBD1,TRBV6-5,CASSQDRTNTEAFF
.,.,TRBV6-5,CASSSPDGVKGNTIYF
.,.,TRBV5-1,CASSLAGANTEAFF
.,.,TRBV19,CASSIGGRGALYGYTF
once,TRBD1,TRBV7-9,CASSLGGTGEQETQYF
.,.,TRBV9,CASSWDTSYEQYF
.,.,TRBV5-1,CASSLGDNGNTIYF
few,.,TRBV28,CASRRDTAQPQHF
.,.,TRBV12-5,CASGFHKNEQFF
.,.,TRBV6-5,CASKRGGGTEAFF
.,.,TRBV24-1,CATSEGRGYQPQHF
.,.,TRBV12-3/TRBV12-4,CASSFGGETQYF
.,.,TRBV18,CASSPDYGYGYTF
.,TRBD1,TRBV6-5,CASVEDRQGGKLFF
.,.,TRBV18,CASSPPQANTEAFF
.,TRBD1,TRBV28,CASTLWGQFANTEAFF
.,.,TRBV28,CASSKLGREYF
.,.,TRBV7-9,CASSYTGSYEQYF
.,.,TRBV29-1,CSVTGTFYEQYF
.,TRBD1,TRBV7-6,CASSPTGQASYEQYF
.,.,TRBV28,CASSAPSGQAANEKLFF
.,TRBD1,TRBV5-6,CASSLGTGNSPLHF
.,.,TRBV20-1,CSAKGGEQYF
few,.,TRBV6-5,CASSYGAKANYGYTF
.,TRBD1,TRBV6-5,CASSYDRATYNEQFF
.,TRBD2,TRBV27,CASKGDYSPYTGELFF
.,.,TRBV6-1,CASSEARVVRTNYGYTF
.,.,TRBV28,CASSLFGKLLPEAFF
once,.,TRBV7-3,CASSIPGQPYSGYTF
few,.,TRBV28,CASSVNYGYTF
.,.,TRBV5-1,CASSLEDSYEQYF
.,TRBD1,TRBV6-5,CASTSPRQGEKLFF